The clone carrying this TCR beta chain came up once. No antigen is known for it. The method was immunoSEQ multiplex PCR; TCRdb's version includes in-frame clones alone and lacks a portion of them. The table includes about 30,000 clones, roughly nine tenths detected once. The CDR3 runs to 15 residues. Germline V gives CDR1 LNHDA, CDR2 SQIVND (reference sequence). V dropped 4 bases and J dropped 6 bases, with 16 bases sitting between them. Time point denoted: peripheral blood 6 weeks after treatment start. Enrolled patients showed locally advanced or metastatic urothelial carcinoma. The source of the sample is a study of PD-L1 blockade in urothelial cancer. About the study: A median of approximately 150,000 T cells was found in the blood samples. General observations from the study: Tumor-associated clones in the blood of durable-benefit patients grew more at 3 weeks.

The receptor was isolated from a man older than 75 with urothelial cancer. Sequencing was performed on PBMCs, taken around atezolizumab (anti-PD-L1) treatment. The V gene is TRBV19, the J gene TRBJ2-1; TRBD2 might be the D (5 bases). The CDR3 reads CASSRSGIQLNEQFF. CDR3 nucleotide sequence: TGTGCCAGTAGTAGGTCCGGGATTCAACTCAATGAGCAGTTCTTC.